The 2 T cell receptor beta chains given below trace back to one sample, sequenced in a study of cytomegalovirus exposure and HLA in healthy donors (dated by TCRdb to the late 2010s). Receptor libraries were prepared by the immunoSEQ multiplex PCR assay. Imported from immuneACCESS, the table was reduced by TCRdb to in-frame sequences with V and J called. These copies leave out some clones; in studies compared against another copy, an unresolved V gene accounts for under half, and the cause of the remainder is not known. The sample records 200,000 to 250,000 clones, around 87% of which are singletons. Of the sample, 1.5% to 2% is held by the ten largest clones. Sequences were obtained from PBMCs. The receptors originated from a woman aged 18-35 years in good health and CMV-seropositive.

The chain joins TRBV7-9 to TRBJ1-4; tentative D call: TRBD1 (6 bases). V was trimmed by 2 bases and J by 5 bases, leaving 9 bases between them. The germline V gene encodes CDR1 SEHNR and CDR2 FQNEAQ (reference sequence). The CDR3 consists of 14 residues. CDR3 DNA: TGTGCCAGCAGCTTATGGGGGCCCAATGAAAAACTGTTTTTT. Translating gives CASSLWGPNEKLFF.

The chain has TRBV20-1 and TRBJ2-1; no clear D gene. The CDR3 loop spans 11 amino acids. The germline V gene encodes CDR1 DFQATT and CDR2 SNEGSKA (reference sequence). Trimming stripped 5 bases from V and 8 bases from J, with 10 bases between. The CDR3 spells CSAYVSDEQFF. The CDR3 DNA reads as TGCAGTGCTTACGTATCGGATGAGCAGTTCTTC.